The 16 T cell receptor beta chains listed next were all sequenced from one sample in a study of shared clonotypes between healthy human individuals. Assay used: immunoSEQ multiplex PCR; TCRdb lists only in-frame clones, some missing. Of nearly 2 million clones in the sample, 85% to 95% were seen once. Positively selected for CCR7, the CD45RO-negative cells used as naive CD8 cells excluded terminally differentiated effector memory CD45RA+ cells. The sequencing sample was made of naive CD8+ T cells sorted from blood. The receptors shown here come from a man aged 18 to 29 in good health.

The chain links TRBV6-1 to TRBJ2-7; D is perhaps TRBD1 (6 bases). The CDR3 has 13 amino acids. The V and J ends lost 5 bases and 1 base respectively, with 9 bases between them. Germline assignment: CDR1 MNHNS and CDR2 SASEGT. The CDR3 protein is CASSHRASYEQYF. In DNA, the CDR3 is TGTGCCAGCAGTCACAGGGCATCCTACGAGCAGTACTTC.

Comments on this clone: The junction does not match germline at one end; this may be a read error. The CDR3: CASSYLRGTRELFF. The DNA for the CDR3 is TGTGCCAGCAGTTACTTAAGGGGCACCCGGGAGCTGTTTTTT. This chain joins TRBV6-5 and TRBJ2-2, with a tentative D call TRBD1 (5 bases). Germline V lookup: CDR1 MNHEY, CDR2 SVGAGI. The CDR3 is made up of 14 amino acids.

This chain connects TRBV19 to TRBJ2-7, with 9 nucleotides matching TRBD1. Germline V gives CDR1 LNHDA, CDR2 SQIVND (reference sequence). The V gene end was trimmed by 4 bases and the J gene end by 1 base; junction bases not matched to a gene: 5. The CDR3 is 15 residues long. The CDR3 loop is CASSTPGTGSYEQYF. The CDR3 DNA sequence: TGTGCCAGTAGTACGCCCGGGACAGGGTCCTACGAGCAGTACTTC.

This chain links TRBV6-5 with TRBJ2-1, with a tentative D call TRBD1 (6 bases). Germline V gives CDR1 MNHEY, CDR2 SVGAGI. This CDR3 spans 15 amino acids. Trimming left V 2 bases short and J 4 bases short, with 12 bases between. For the CDR3, the DNA is TGTGCCAGCAGTTACCAGGGGCCCAGGTACAATGAGCAGTTCTTC. This sequence encodes CASSYQGPRYNEQFF.

The V gene is TRBV5-1, the J gene TRBJ2-5; 8 nucleotides align to TRBD2. Trimming cost V 0 bases and J 1 base; bases outside gene matches: 5. Germline assignment: CDR1 SGHRS and CDR2 YFSETQ. The CDR3 is 16 amino acids. CDR3 in amino acids: CASSLVLAGPQETQYF. CDR3 coding DNA: TGCGCCAGCAGCTTGGTTCTAGCGGGCCCCCAAGAGACCCAGTACTTC.

The V and J genes are TRBV10-3 and TRBJ2-7; TRBD2 matches 11 bases. CDR1 is ENHRY, CDR2 SYGVKD, per germline. V lost 3 bases to trimming and J lost 5 bases; unmatched junction nucleotides: 12. This CDR3 spans 17 amino acids. The CDR3 reads CAISDPLGTSGTNEQYF. As DNA, the CDR3 is TGTGCCATCAGTGACCCCTTAGGGACTAGCGGTACAAACGAGCAGTACTTC.

This clone was detected once. The rearrangement uses TRBV5-6 and TRBJ1-1, with a tentative D call TRBD1 (6 bases). Germline lookup yields CDR1 SGHDT and CDR2 YYEEEE. The length of the CDR3 is 15 residues. V dropped 0 bases and J dropped 0 bases, with 9 bases sitting between them. The CDR3 sequence: CASSLEQGVNTEAFF. The CDR3 coding sequence is TGTGCCAGCAGCTTGGAACAGGGTGTGAACACTGAAGCTTTCTTT.

In the case of this clone: Other DNA sequences within the sample encode an identical CDR3. The CDR3 protein is CSVEDRSYEQYF. In nucleotides, the CDR3 is TGCAGCGTTGAAGACCGAAGCTACGAGCAGTACTTC. The rearrangement uses TRBV29-1 and TRBJ2-7; unclear D gene. Germline CDR1 is SQVTM and CDR2 is ANQGSEA. The V gene lost 0 bases and the J gene lost 3 bases, with 6 bases spanning the gap. The CDR3 runs 12 residues.

In its sample, this clone was seen once. The gene calls are TRBV6-1 and TRBJ2-7; TRBD1 is a possible D gene (6 bases). CDR3 size: 15 residues. Per the germline V gene, CDR1 is MNHNS and CDR2 is SASEGT. V was pared by 4 bases and J by 1 base, with 14 bases between. CDR3 residues: CASSAGAGVSYEQYF. CDR3 bases: TGTGCCAGCAGTGCCGGGGCAGGGGTATCCTACGAGCAGTACTTC.

The chain combines TRBV28 with TRBJ2-3, with 7 bases fitting TRBD2. J lost 0 bases, V lost 5 bases, and 11 bases had no gene match. Germline V CDR1 and CDR2: MDHEN, SYDVKM. The CDR3 extends over 17 amino acids. CDR3 DNA sequence: TGTGCCAGCAGTCCATGGGGCGGGGGTCCTAGCACAGATACGCAGTATTTT. As protein: CASSPWGGGPSTDTQYF.

V and J are TRBV4-1 and TRBJ2-3; 10 nucleotides line up with TRBD2. CDR1 and CDR2 from the germline V gene are MGHRA and YSYEKL. CDR3 length: 17 residues. The trim removed 1 base at V and 0 bases at J, leaving 4 bases unmatched. For the CDR3, the DNA is TGCGCCAGCAGCCAAGTTCCGACTAGCGGGAGCACAGATACGCAGTATTTT. Translating gives CASSQVPTSGSTDTQYF.

V is TRBV11-3 and J is TRBJ2-6; 9 positions agree with TRBD1. CDR1 and CDR2 from the germline V gene are SGHNT and YENEEA. Losses at the gene ends were 5 bases for V and 2 bases for J; bases not matched to a gene: 10. CDR3 length: 18 amino acids. Here the CDR3 reads CASSLPGQGKAGANVLTF. The CDR3 DNA follows: TGTGCCAGCAGCCTTCCGGGACAGGGTAAGGCTGGGGCCAACGTCCTGACTTTC.

This clone has more than one count but fewer than ten. This chain links TRBV27 with TRBJ2-3; D gene ambiguous. CDR1 is MNHEY and CDR2 is SMNVEV in the germline V gene (reference sequence). The ends were cut back, 7 bases at V and 13 bases at J, with 6 bases in the middle. The CDR3 length is 8 residues. This CDR3 reads CASTHKYF. CDR3 coding DNA: TGTGCCAGCACTCATAAGTATTTT.

The V and J genes are TRBV5-6 and TRBJ1-1; D not certain. Looked up from germline, CDR1 is SGHDT and CDR2 is YYEEEE. The ends were cut back, 3 bases at V and 6 bases at J, with 21 bases in the middle. CDR3 length: 16 amino acids. The CDR3 bases are TGTGCCAGCAGCTACCTGACCGGAGGGTATTTCGCTGAAGCTTTCTTT. Amino acids: CASSYLTGGYFAEAFF.

The chain couples TRBV19 to TRBJ1-4; D is undetermined. CDR3 length: 15 amino acids. Germline CDR1 and CDR2: LNHDA and SQIVND (reference sequence). Trimming left V 1 base short and J 3 bases short, with 9 bases between. CDR3 DNA sequence: TGTGCCAGTAGTATAGCGGAAACGGCTAATGAAAAACTGTTTTTT. The encoded protein is CASSIAETANEKLFF.

The chain links TRBV29-1 to TRBJ2-5; D remains unclear. CDR3 size: 11 residues. Trimming took off 8 bases at V and 4 bases at J, with 11 bases between the two ends. CDR1 is SQVTM and CDR2 is ANQGSEA in the germline V gene. The CDR3 loop reads CSCAGPETQYF. In nucleotides, the CDR3 is TGCAGCTGTGCCGGCCCAGAGACCCAGTACTTC.